Presented here are 29 T cell receptor beta chains from one specimen sequenced in a study of blood T cell repertoires in COVID-19. Produced via immunoSEQ multiplex PCR; TCRdb's table is partial and in-frame only. Here the sample spans more than 150,000 clones, roughly 82% being singletons. Sequenced input: PBMCs or T cells enriched from blood (not recorded which). The receptors were sampled from a man aged 35 to 55 who had recovered from COVID-19.

V is TRBV1 and J is TRBJ2-1; TRBD2 reflects the table's D call only, with no check against the DNA. TRBV1 is termed a pseudogene. The CDR3 runs to 18 residues. The CDR3 loop is CTSIPKREGTSSYNEQFF. The CDR3 DNA follows: TGCACCAGCATCCCGAAGCGGGAGGGAACGAGCTCCTACAATGAGCAGTTCTTC.

CDR3 nucleotides: TGCGCCAGCAGCTTGCAGGGACAGGGGGTACGTGGGGCCAACGTCCTGACTTTC. This sequence encodes CASSLQGQGVRGANVLTF. The chain joins TRBV5-1 to TRBJ2-6, with 11 bases aligning to TRBD1. V lost 1 base, J lost 3 bases, and 6 bases stayed unmatched. The CDR3 contains 18 residues. Germline values: CDR1 SGHRS, CDR2 YFSETQ.

This sequence joins TRBV9 and TRBJ1-5, with TRBD1 as a possible D gene (6 bases). CDR1 is SGDLS, CDR2 YYNGEE, per germline. V gave up 0 bases and J gave up 2 bases, with 9 bases separating them. The CDR3 is 15 amino acids. DNA of the CDR3: TGTGCCAGCAGCGTAGGAGGACAGCGCAATCAGCCCCAGCATTTT. Translation: CASSVGGQRNQPQHF.

This sequence joins TRBV28 and TRBJ1-5; D is possibly TRBD1 (5 bases). CDR1 is MDHEN, CDR2 SYDVKM, per germline. The ends were cut back, 7 bases at V and 6 bases at J, with 13 bases in the middle. This CDR3 spans 13 amino acids. The CDR3 sequence is CASTLAGGQPQHF. DNA for the CDR3: TGTGCCAGCACCCTCGCGGGGGGTCAGCCCCAGCATTTT.

A word on this clone: Other nucleotide sequences from this sample produce the same CDR3. The gene calls are TRBV19 and TRBJ1-2; TRBD1 agrees at 7 bases. Germline values: CDR1 LNHDA, CDR2 SQIVND (reference sequence). V lost 6 bases and J lost 2; bases outside the gene matches: 3. This CDR3 is built from 13 residues. In DNA, the CDR3 is TGTGCCAGTAGCAAACAGGGGAACTATGGCTACACCTTC. It encodes CASSKQGNYGYTF.

CDR3 sequence (DNA): TGTGCCAGCAGTATAGTGCCGGGACAGAGAGGCTACACCTTC. Translation: CASSIVPGQRGYTF. The rearrangement joins TRBV28 to TRBJ1-2; 7 bases line up with TRBD1. CDR1 is MDHEN, CDR2 SYDVKM, per germline. Trimming at V came to 5 bases and at J to 8 bases, leaving 11 bases not matched to a gene. This CDR3 spans 14 amino acids.

The chain uses TRBV30 and TRBJ1-6; D is possibly TRBD1 (5 bases). Trimming removed 2 bases at V and 6 bases at J, with 14 bases between. CDR3 length: 15 amino acids. Germline CDR1 is GTSNPN and CDR2 is SVGIG (reference sequence). The CDR3 region is CAWSLSGFSNSPLHF. CDR3 nucleotide sequence: TGTGCCTGGAGTCTTTCAGGGTTCAGTAATTCACCCCTCCACTTT.

The rearrangement links TRBV7-2 to TRBJ1-5, with D possibly matching TRBD1 (6 bases). This CDR3 contains 15 residues. Trimming cost V 3 bases and J 0 bases, with 9 bases left between them. CDR1 and CDR2 from the germline V gene are SGHTA and FQGNSA. CDR3 sequence (DNA): TGTGCCAGCAGCTTTTACAGGGATAGCAATCAGCCCCAGCATTTT. Encoded protein: CASSFYRDSNQPQHF.

V usage is TRBV28 and J usage is TRBJ1-5, with TRBD1 as a possible D gene (5 bases). Between the trimmed V and J ends, which lost 5 bases and 4 bases, there was a span of 15 bases. The CDR3 runs 15 residues. From germline, CDR1 is MDHEN and CDR2 SYDVKM. CDR3 DNA sequence: TGTGCCAGCAGTACGGGGGGTATTCATAATCAGCCCCAGCATTTT. This sequence encodes CASSTGGIHNQPQHF.

V gene TRBV13 combines with J gene TRBJ1-1; D gene unclear. The CDR3 runs 14 residues. V lost 7 bases, J lost 2 bases, and 14 bases lay in between. Germline V gene data show CDR1 as PRHDT and CDR2 as FYEKMQ (reference sequence). The CDR3 nucleotides are TGTGCCAGCACTCCGGCAGGCGATAACACTGAAGCTTTCTTT. Encoded protein: CASTPAGDNTEAFF.

As regards this clone: This may come from a read error, since a much larger clone is one base off. Other DNA sequences within the sample encode an identical CDR3. V and J are TRBV7-9 and TRBJ1-5; the match to TRBD1 covers 8 bases. Germline values: CDR1 SEHNR, CDR2 FQNEAQ (reference sequence). This CDR3 region has 13 residues. Trimming at V came to 5 bases and at J to 6 bases, leaving 3 bases not matched to a gene. CDR3 amino acids: CASSPQGGQPQHF. CDR3 bases: TGTGCCAGCAGCCCACAGGGGGGTCAGCCCCAGCATTTT.

This rearrangement joins TRBV7-9 to TRBJ2-5; perhaps TRBD2 as D (5 bases). Germline V gives CDR1 SEHNR, CDR2 FQNEAQ (reference sequence). V was trimmed by 5 bases and J by 0 bases, leaving 22 bases between them. The CDR3 runs 18 residues. The CDR3 loop reads CASSPPWPTRGNQETQYF. The CDR3, as DNA: TGTGCCAGCAGCCCCCCGTGGCCTACAAGAGGGAACCAAGAGACCCAGTACTTC.

The chain has TRBV6-2 or TRBV6-3 and TRBJ1-1; TRBD1 might be the D (5 bases). Germline values: CDR1 MNHEY, CDR2 SVGEGT. The CDR3 consists of 14 residues. Trimming removed 2 bases from V and 4 bases from J, with 11 bases in between. The CDR3 is CASSYTQGLTEAFF. CDR3 coding DNA: TGTGCCAGCAGTTACACCCAGGGACTCACTGAAGCTTTCTTT.

This clone was observed a few times. The chain recombines TRBV6-5 with TRBJ2-7; D gene ambiguous. The germline V gene has CDR1 MNHEY and CDR2 SVGAGI. V was shortened by 2 bases and J by 0 bases, with 14 bases between the two germline ends. CDR3 length: 16 amino acids. CDR3 region: CASSYSATSNSYEQYV. The CDR3, as DNA: TGTGCCAGCAGTTACAGCGCCACGTCGAACTCCTACGAGCAGTACGTC.

Regarding this clone: Other DNA sequences from this sample encode an identical CDR3 as well. This rearrangement joins TRBV6-2 or TRBV6-3 to TRBJ2-3; 13 positions agree with TRBD2. There are 17 residues in the CDR3. Germline CDR1 reads MNHEY; CDR2 reads SVGEGT. V shed 5 bases, J shed 0 bases, and the junction held 5 bases outside the gene matches. This CDR3 is CASSHGLAGVSTDTQYF. The CDR3 coding sequence is TGTGCCAGCAGTCACGGACTAGCGGGAGTCAGCACAGATACGCAGTATTTT.

V gene TRBV18 combines with J gene TRBJ2-1; D uncertain. Trimming removed 2 bases at V and 0 bases at J, with 5 bases between. CDR1 and CDR2 from the germline V gene are KGHSH and LQKENI. This CDR3 has 14 amino acids. CDR3 amino acids: CASSPAVSYNEQFF. The CDR3 DNA follows: TGTGCCAGCTCACCAGCGGTCTCCTACAATGAGCAGTTCTTC. Using reference TRBV18 and TRBJ2-1 for the parts outside the CDR3, the full variable domain is NAGVMQNPRHLVRRRGQEARLRCSPMKGHSHVYWYRQLPEEGLKFMVYLQKENIIDESGMPKERFSAEFPKEGPSILRIQQVVRGDSAAYFCASSPAVSYNEQFFGPGTRLTVL.

The chain combines TRBV5-8 with TRBJ2-5; 9 bases are shared with TRBD1. The CDR3 has 15 residues. The junction had 7 bases not matched to a gene; V was cut back by 3 bases and J by 4 bases. Germline V gene data show CDR1 as SGHTS and CDR2 as YDEGEE. CDR3 loop: CASSSPGQGGETQYF. CDR3 in DNA: TGTGCCAGCAGCTCACCGGGACAGGGAGGAGAGACCCAGTACTTC.

The chain joins TRBV2 to TRBJ1-5; the match to TRBD1 covers 12 bases. This CDR3 is built from 16 residues. Germline values: CDR1 SNHLY, CDR2 FYNNEI. Trimming at V came to 5 bases and at J to 9 bases, leaving 11 bases not matched to a gene. CDR3 in amino acids: CASSPPGQGADWPQHF. The CDR3 nucleotides read TGTGCCAGCAGTCCCCCGGGACAGGGGGCAGATTGGCCCCAGCATTTT. Complete variable domain (other parts from reference TRBV2 and TRBJ1-5): EPEVTQTPSHQVTQMGQEVILRCVPISNHLYFYWYRQILGQKVEFLVSFYNNEISEKSEIFDDQFSVERPDGSNFTLKIRSTKLEDSAMYFCASSPPGQGADWPQHFGDGTRLSIL.

The chain carries TRBV5-1 and TRBJ2-4, with TRBD2 as a possible D gene (6 bases). V was clipped by 4 bases and J by 5 bases, with 13 bases between them. The germline V gene has CDR1 SGHRS and CDR2 YFSETQ. This CDR3 is built from 14 residues. DNA of the CDR3: TGCGCCAGCAGCGCCCGGGAGACTCAAAACATTCAGTACTTC. It is translated as CASSARETQNIQYF.

The rearrangement links TRBV7-3 to TRBJ2-3; D ambiguous. V was shortened by 2 bases and J by 0 bases, with 15 bases between the two germline ends. CDR3 length: 17 residues. The germline V gene encodes CDR1 SGHTA and CDR2 FQGTGA. CDR3 amino acids: CASSLAPLSSSTDTQYF. In DNA form, the CDR3 reads TGTGCCAGCAGCTTAGCTCCACTTTCTTCTAGCACAGATACGCAGTATTTT.

The V and J genes are TRBV5-6 and TRBJ1-2, with D possibly being TRBD1 (6 bases). Trimming removed 1 base at V and 3 bases at J, with 13 bases between. Germline lookup yields CDR1 SGHDT and CDR2 YYEEEE. The CDR3 has 15 amino acids. The CDR3 sequence is CASSLFRGGDYGYTF. The CDR3 region has the DNA TGTGCCAGCAGCTTGTTCAGGGGCGGCGACTATGGCTACACCTTC.

This clone has more than one count but fewer than ten. The rearrangement links TRBV5-4 to TRBJ2-3; 10 bases line up with TRBD2. The CDR3 sequence is 17 residues long. V was clipped by 6 bases and J by 10 bases; unmatched bases: 20. CDR1 and CDR2 from the germline V gene are SGHNT and YYREEE (reference sequence). The CDR3 DNA reads TGTGCCAGCATACCCACCGGGACTAGCGAGACCATGATGCCGCAGTATTTT. Protein sequence: CASIPTGTSETMMPQYF.

The rearrangement links TRBV6-4 to TRBJ1-2; 9 positions match TRBD1. This CDR3 has 15 residues. Germline values: CDR1 MRHNA, CDR2 SNTAGT. After removal of 2 bases from V and 2 bases from J, the junction contained 3 bases not matched to a gene. This CDR3 is CASSDPGQGNYGYTF. Written as DNA, the CDR3 is TGTGCCAGCAGTGACCCCGGACAGGGGAACTATGGCTACACCTTC.

Written as DNA, the CDR3 is TGTGCCAGCAGCTTAGCCGGGAGCGGTCGCACAGATACGCAGTATTTT. Translating it yields CASSLAGSGRTDTQYF. The chain recombines TRBV7-6 with TRBJ2-3; a weak D match, TRBD2 (6 bases). The CDR3 has 16 residues. The V and J ends lost 0 bases and 1 base respectively, with 11 bases between them. The germline CDR1 and CDR2 sequences are SGHVS and FNYEAQ.

The chain recombines TRBV28 with TRBJ1-2; D is uncertain. The CDR3 length is 11 residues. The germline V gene has CDR1 MDHEN and CDR2 SYDVKM. V dropped 5 bases and J dropped 8 bases, with 9 bases sitting between them. CDR3 region: CASSPSGGYTF. The CDR3 DNA follows: TGTGCCAGCAGTCCAAGCGGAGGCTACACCTTC.

The CDR3 here is CASSPGQLRGPDTGELFF. For the CDR3, the DNA is TGTGCCAGCAGCCCAGGACAGTTGAGAGGACCCGACACCGGGGAGCTGTTTTTT. V and J are TRBV7-9 and TRBJ2-2; maybe TRBD1 (6 bases). The CDR3 consists of 18 residues. In germline, CDR1 is SEHNR, CDR2 FQNEAQ (reference sequence). V dropped 5 bases and J dropped 3 bases, with 22 bases sitting between them.

This clone appeared a few times. This rearrangement joins TRBV18 to TRBJ2-2; D unresolved. The CDR3 spans 14 residues. With 3 bases removed from V and 4 bases from J, the gap between germline ends came to 9 bases. The germline gives CDR1 KGHSH, CDR2 LQKENI. The CDR3 is CASSPSAATGELFF. The CDR3 DNA sequence: TGTGCCAGCTCACCTAGTGCGGCCACCGGGGAGCTGTTTTTT. Looking up the rest from reference TRBV18 and TRBJ2-2 gives the full variable domain: NAGVMQNPRHLVRRRGQEARLRCSPMKGHSHVYWYRQLPEEGLKFMVYLQKENIIDESGMPKERFSAEFPKEGPSILRIQQVVRGDSAAYFCASSPSAATGELFFGEGSRLTVL.

The genes are TRBV5-6 and TRBJ2-1; TRBD2 aligns across 9 bases. This CDR3 contains 16 residues. The germline V gene has CDR1 SGHDT and CDR2 YYEEEE. The J segment lost 8 bases and the V segment lost 2 bases, leaving 11 bases of the junction unmatched. Here the CDR3 DNA reads TGTGCCAGCAGCTTTCTGGCGGGAGGGTCCGGGGATGAGCAGTTCTTC. It yields the protein CASSFLAGGSGDEQFF.

The J gene is TRBJ2-1, the V gene TRBV7-3; 10 nucleotides align to TRBD2. After removal of 4 bases from V and 6 bases from J, the junction contained 6 bases not matched to a gene. Germline V CDR1 and CDR2: SGHTA, FQGTGA. The CDR3 contains 15 residues. CDR3 residues: CASSSSGSLGNEQFF. DNA for the CDR3: TGTGCCAGCAGCTCTAGCGGGAGTCTCGGCAATGAGCAGTTCTTC.